The entry below gives a single T cell receptor (beta chain) sequence along with its context. The data originate from a study of blood T cell repertoires in COVID-19. Looking at the study overall: Acute and convalescent COVID-19 specimens originated in the United States, Italy and Spain. Sources were T cells, B-cell-depleted T cells, or PBMCs; the material itself was cDNA or gDNA.

Original processing notes: Amplification from reference gene primers served as the basis for estimated nucleated cell counts. Sequencing used immunoSEQ multiplex PCR; TCRdb keeps in-frame clones, though not all of them. That table furnishes V, J and clone size, whereas the DNA furnished D and trimming. The sample holds tens of thousands of clones, nearly 80% seen once. Trimming pared 3 bases from V and 1 base from J, leaving 12 bases between. Germline CDR1 and CDR2: KGHSH and LQKENI. The CDR3 contains 16 residues. The sequenced material came from peripheral blood. V and J are TRBV18 and TRBJ1-4; D possibly corresponds to TRBD1 (5 bases). This clonotype was sampled from a human donor in a cohort sampled during active COVID-19. Here the CDR3 DNA reads TGTGCCAGCTCACCTTCTACGGGGGAAACTAATGAAAAACTGTTTTTT. Its protein product is CASSPSTGETNEKLFF.